This T cell receptor beta chain was captured by sequencing in a study of HIV-infected patients and healthy controls. Overall study results and limits: Significant mean usage differences between HIV-infected patients and controls involved eight alpha and eight beta V genes.

Sample share makes this clonotype medium-sized. Antigen: not known. V shed 6 bases, J shed 4 bases, and the junction held 12 bases outside the gene matches. The V gene's germline CDR1 is MDHEN and CDR2 SYDVKM. The CDR3 has 16 residues. Reverse transcription used around 500 ng RNA and constant-region primers for alpha and beta. Alpha and beta chain libraries were made separately by chain-specific third strand synthesis with multiplexing indices. One primer pair amplified all rearrangements per chain; each cDNA got molecular barcodes. Each molecule carried a 12-nucleotide identifier made of two joined random hexamers added before amplification. From the 5' RACE reads, TCRdb called clonotypes with MiXCR, one entry per CDR3 protein. This sample has about 16,000 distinct CDR3 sequences, with 8% to 10% found just once. Whole blood was used without fractionation, so all unsorted peripheral T cells were included.

Sample: blood. The chain joins TRBV28 to TRBJ2-7; 10 nucleotides match TRBD1. The source of this sequence is an adult in good health. The CDR3 protein is CASRGAGQGDSYEQYF. CDR3 sequence (DNA): TGTGCCAGCAGGGGAGCCGGACAGGGGGACAGTTACGAGCAGTACTTC.